In its sample, the clone carrying this T cell receptor (beta chain) was seen a few times. What it binds is unknown. Via CD45RO/CCR7/CD25/CD127/CD95/CD27, cells of the CD4+ naive, central memory, regulatory and stem cell-like memory subsets were sorted. The investigators reverse transcribed all of the isolated RNA, so they sequenced expressed TCRB transcripts. The method was immunoSEQ multiplex PCR; TCRdb's version includes in-frame clones alone and lacks a portion of them. The data hold roughly 450,000 clones, with approximately 14% observed a single time. CDR3 length: 15 residues. Germline-derived CDR1 and CDR2 are MNHEY and SMNVEV (reference sequence). V lost 5 bases, J lost 3 bases, and 14 bases lay in between. These data come from a study of beta chain features in type 1 diabetes. Study-wide context: All of the samples together had roughly 110 million sorted cells examined.

Study-level findings and limits: Cells that show high TCR expression could be over-represented by cDNA sequencing. Patients with Type 1 diabetes showed moderately but significantly shorter TCRB CDR3s in all four CD4+ subsets.

The TCR originated in a man aged 25-45 years in good health. This chain links TRBV27 with TRBJ1-5; possibly TRBD1 for D (5 bases). Sequences were obtained from naive CD4+ T cells from blood. The CDR3 protein is CASSPQGRPNQPQHF. The DNA of the CDR3 is TGTGCCAGCAGTCCCCAGGGTCGGCCCAATCAGCCCCAGCATTTT.